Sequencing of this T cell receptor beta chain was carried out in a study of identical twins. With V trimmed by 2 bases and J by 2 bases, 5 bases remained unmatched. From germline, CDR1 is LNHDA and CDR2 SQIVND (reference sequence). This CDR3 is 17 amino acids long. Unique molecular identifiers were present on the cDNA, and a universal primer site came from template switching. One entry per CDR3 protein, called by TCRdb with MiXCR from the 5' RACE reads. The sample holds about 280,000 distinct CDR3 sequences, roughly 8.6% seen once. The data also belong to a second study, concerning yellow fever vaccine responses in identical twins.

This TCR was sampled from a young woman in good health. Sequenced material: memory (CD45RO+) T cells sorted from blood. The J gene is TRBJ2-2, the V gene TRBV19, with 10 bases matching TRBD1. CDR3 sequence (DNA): TGTGCCAGTAGTATACAAGACAGGGGGCAAAACACCGGGGAGCTGTTTTTT. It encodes CASSIQDRGQNTGELFF.